These 19 T cell receptor beta chains came from one sample sequenced in a study of blood T cell repertoires in COVID-19. Sequencing was performed with immunoSEQ multiplex PCR; in TCRdb, only in-frame clones are kept and a portion is missing. Of more than 95,000 clones listed, 90% are singletons. Sequencing was carried out using peripheral blood. The receptors stem from a man aged 55-75 years with acute or convalescent COVID-19.

This rearrangement joins TRBV9 to TRBJ1-2; D might be TRBD1 (5 bases). From germline, CDR1 is SGDLS and CDR2 YYNGEE. V shed 1 base and J shed 4 bases, with 8 bases lying between them. The CDR3 contains 13 residues. This CDR3 is CASSVQGTYGYTF. CDR3 in DNA: TGTGCCAGCAGCGTACAGGGAACCTATGGCTACACCTTC.

The CDR3 DNA follows: TGTGCCAGCTCACCAAAGGGGGCAGGGGTTATGAACACTGAAGCTTTCTTT. Translating it yields CASSPKGAGVMNTEAFF. The V call is TRBV18, the J call TRBJ1-1, with TRBD1 matching over 7 bases. CDR1 is KGHSH and CDR2 is LQKENI in the germline V gene. The CDR3 sequence is 17 residues long. J gave up 0 bases and V 2 bases, and 9 bases lay outside the gene matches.

The V call is TRBV7-7, the J call TRBJ1-5; D not certain. The CDR3 is 14 residues long. Germline V gene sequence: CDR1 SSHAT, CDR2 FNYEAQ (reference sequence). V gave up 9 bases and J gave up 0 bases, with 12 bases separating them. CDR3 in amino acids: CARRDTLSNQPQHF. The CDR3 bases are TGTGCCAGACGGGATACTCTTAGCAATCAGCCCCAGCATTTT.

This clone was detected only once. The V call is TRBV6-5, the J call TRBJ1-3; D gene ambiguous. Germline lookup yields CDR1 MNHEY and CDR2 SVGAGI. V dropped 2 bases and J dropped 1 base, with 12 bases sitting between them. The CDR3 consists of 16 residues. CDR3 residues: CASSYTPPGSGNTIYF. CDR3 coding DNA: TGTGCCAGCAGTTACACCCCCCCGGGTTCTGGAAACACCATATATTTT.

The CDR3 is CASSSGTGVGSGANVLTF. The CDR3 nucleotides are TGCGCCAGCAGCTCAGGGACAGGGGTCGGCTCTGGGGCCAACGTCCTGACTTTC. The genes are TRBV5-1 and TRBJ2-6; TRBD1 matches at 10 bases. V dropped 3 bases and J dropped 0; count of bases not matched to a gene: 6. CDR1 is SGHRS, CDR2 YFSETQ, per germline. This CDR3 contains 18 residues.

The chain couples TRBV29-1 to TRBJ1-2; D remains unclear. The V end lost 8 bases, the J end lost 8 bases, and 21 bases lay between the germline ends. In germline, CDR1 is SQVTM, CDR2 ANQGSEA. This CDR3 region has 13 residues. The CDR3 bases are TGCAGCTTCTCCAATTACCCCCTGAGGGGCTACACCTTC. It codes for CSFSNYPLRGYTF.

V is TRBV7-2 and J is TRBJ1-1, with D unclear. V lost 7 bases to trimming and J lost 0 bases, with 6 bases between them. The CDR3 sequence is 12 residues long. Germline lookup yields CDR1 SGHTA and CDR2 FQGNSA. CDR3 amino acids: CASMRVNTEAFF. The CDR3 bases are TGTGCCAGCATGAGGGTGAACACTGAAGCTTTCTTT.

The chain is built from TRBV29-1 and TRBJ2-7; 9 bases line up with TRBD1. The CDR3 contains 13 residues. With 6 bases clipped from V and 2 bases from J, the junction kept 5 bases outside the gene matches. Per the germline V gene, CDR1 is SQVTM and CDR2 is ANQGSEA. The CDR3 sequence: CSVRQGGTYEQYF. The CDR3 DNA reads as TGCAGCGTCCGACAGGGGGGAACCTACGAGCAGTACTTC.

The chain combines TRBV10-3 with TRBJ1-1, with TRBD1 identical over 7 bases. V shed 6 bases, J shed 4 bases, and the junction held 11 bases outside the gene matches. In germline, CDR1 is ENHRY, CDR2 SYGVKD. There are 15 residues in the CDR3. CDR3 nucleotides: TGTGCCATCAGGGAAGAGAGACAGGGCCGCACTGAAGCTTTCTTT. Its protein is CAIREERQGRTEAFF.

This clone was detected once. The chain combines TRBV11-2 with TRBJ1-1; TRBD1 matches at 9 bases. The J segment lost 4 bases and the V segment lost 5 bases, leaving 5 bases of the junction unmatched. The germline V gene has CDR1 SGHAT and CDR2 FQNNGV. The CDR3 has 14 amino acids. The DNA for the CDR3 is TGTGCCAGCAGCCGCGACAGGGGGAGCACTGAAGCTTTCTTT. Encoded protein: CASSRDRGSTEAFF.

The chain has TRBV19 and TRBJ2-1; 12 bases match TRBD1. The length of the CDR3 is 16 residues. V shed 5 bases, J shed 4 bases, and the junction held 6 bases outside the gene matches. The V gene's germline CDR1 is LNHDA and CDR2 SQIVND (reference sequence). The CDR3 here is CASSWWDRGRYNEQFF. CDR3 DNA sequence: TGTGCCAGTAGTTGGTGGGACAGGGGGCGGTACAATGAGCAGTTCTTC. Together with reference TRBV19 and TRBJ2-1, the CDR3 gives the full variable domain: DGGITQSPKYLFRKEGQNVTLSCEQNLNHDAMYWYRQDPGQGLRLIYYSQIVNDFQKGDIAEGYSVSREKKESFPLTVTSAQKNPTAFYLCASSWWDRGRYNEQFFGPGTRLTVL.

The chain joins TRBV5-6 to TRBJ1-1; 8 bases agree with TRBD1. The ends lost 4 bases at V and 1 base at J; junction bases unmatched: 6. The CDR3 length is 15 residues. Germline V gives CDR1 SGHDT, CDR2 YYEEEE. The CDR3 sequence: CASSLLDRGNTEAFF. CDR3 in DNA: TGTGCCAGCAGCCTCCTCGACAGGGGGAACACTGAAGCTTTCTTT.

The rearrangement uses TRBV15 and TRBJ2-7; 11 nucleotides align to TRBD2. Germline CDR1 and CDR2: LNHNV and YYDKDF (reference sequence). V shed 0 bases and J 2 bases; nucleotides not matched to a gene: 0. The CDR3 is 15 residues long. The CDR3 DNA sequence: TGTGCCACCAGCAGAGATAGCGGGGGGGCCTACGAGCAGTACTTC. This translates into CATSRDSGGAYEQYF.

The chain links TRBV2 to TRBJ2-7; 10 bases agree with TRBD2. The CDR3 is 16 residues long. V lost 3 bases to trimming and J lost 1 base; unmatched junction nucleotides: 6. Germline-derived CDR1 and CDR2 are SNHLY and FYNNEI. This CDR3 is CASSDKLAGISYEQYF. The CDR3 DNA reads TGTGCCAGCAGTGACAAACTAGCGGGGATTTCCTACGAGCAGTACTTC.

The chain has TRBV6-5 and TRBJ2-7, with 7 positions matching TRBD1. Germline V gene sequence: CDR1 MNHEY, CDR2 SVGAGI. V dropped 7 bases and J dropped 1; count of bases not matched to a gene: 10. The CDR3 is 15 amino acids. DNA of the CDR3: TGTGCCAGCAACCAAGCGACAGGGCTTTCCTACGAGCAGTACTTC. Protein product: CASNQATGLSYEQYF.

V is TRBV6-4 and J is TRBJ2-4, with 8 bases identical to TRBD2. Germline V lookup: CDR1 MRHNA, CDR2 SNTAGT. J gave up 8 bases and V 0 bases, and 6 bases lay outside the gene matches. This CDR3 comprises 15 residues. This CDR3 reads CASSDSAGGLDIQYF. CDR3 nucleotides: TGTGCCAGCAGTGACTCGGCGGGGGGCCTGGACATTCAGTACTTC.

This sequence joins TRBV19 and TRBJ1-2; 8 bases align to TRBD1. The CDR3 sequence is 15 residues long. J was trimmed by 2 bases and V by 2 bases; bases with no gene match: 4. Germline V gives CDR1 LNHDA, CDR2 SQIVND (reference sequence). This chain's CDR3 is CASSIWRQGNYGYTF. In DNA form, the CDR3 reads TGTGCCAGTAGTATATGGAGACAGGGGAACTATGGCTACACCTTC. Variable domain in full (rest from reference TRBV19 and TRBJ1-2): DGGITQSPKYLFRKEGQNVTLSCEQNLNHDAMYWYRQDPGQGLRLIYYSQIVNDFQKGDIAEGYSVSREKKESFPLTVTSAQKNPTAFYLCASSIWRQGNYGYTFGSGTRLTVV.

The chain joins TRBV7-9 to TRBJ1-2; maybe TRBD1 (6 bases). Germline V lookup: CDR1 SEHNR, CDR2 FQNEAQ (reference sequence). The CDR3 sequence is 15 residues long. V was pared by 5 bases and J by 4 bases, with 17 bases between. CDR3 nucleotides: TGTGCCAGCAGCCCGACCGTTCGGGACACCTATGGCTACACCTTC. This encodes CASSPTVRDTYGYTF.

V is TRBV18 and J is TRBJ1-2; 12 bases fit TRBD1. The CDR3 consists of 15 residues. Germline assignment: CDR1 KGHSH and CDR2 LQKENI. J gave up 5 bases and V 3 bases, and 4 bases lay outside the gene matches. The CDR3 here is CASSPRDRGHYGYTF. The CDR3 coding sequence is TGTGCCAGCTCACCTCGGGACAGGGGGCATTATGGCTACACCTTC.